These 14 T cell receptor beta chains came from one sample sequenced in a study of OX40 agonist ivuxolimab in advanced cancers. This table comes from immunoSEQ multiplex PCR, and its TCRdb copy is limited to in-frame clones, with some not included. The data hold tens of thousands of clones, with about 86% observed a single time. Source: CD4+ or CD8+ T cells sorted from blood, taken in a trial of the OX40 agonist ivuxolimab. The receptors originated from an adult with an advanced solid tumor such as melanoma, head and neck, liver or kidney cancer.

The chain is built from TRBV6-6 and TRBJ2-5, with 7 bases aligning to TRBD1. The assigned J gene may be wrong: the sequence end matches TRBJ2-7 better. Germline V CDR1 and CDR2: MNHNY, SVGAGI (reference sequence). The CDR3 length is 15 residues. The CDR3 DNA reads TGTGCTACCCACGGGACAGTTCGGCTTCCAGACGAGCAGTACTTC. Amino acid sequence: CATHGTVRLPDEQYF.

The chain uses TRBV29-1 and TRBJ2-3; 7 bases align to TRBD1. The V gene's germline CDR1 is SQVTM and CDR2 ANQGSEA. The V and J ends lost 6 bases and 7 bases, in that order; junction bases with no gene match: 7. The CDR3 has 12 amino acids. CDR3 in DNA: TGCAGCGTCCGACAGGGCTTAAATACGCAGTATTTT. Translated, it gives CSVRQGLNTQYF.

The chain couples TRBV19 to TRBJ1-2; 7 bases line up with TRBD1. CDR1 and CDR2 (germline): LNHDA, SQIVND (reference sequence). Germline trimming cut 8 bases from V and 3 bases from J; bases unmatched to any gene: 9. The CDR3 length is 14 residues. As DNA, the CDR3 is TGTGCCAGTCGCGGGACAGTACTTGACTATGGCTACACCTTC. It translates to CASRGTVLDYGYTF.

The chain combines TRBV9 with TRBJ2-6, with 8 bases lining up with TRBD1. J was trimmed by 1 base and V by 4 bases; bases with no gene match: 13. The CDR3 contains 19 residues. Germline lookup yields CDR1 SGDLS and CDR2 YYNGEE. CDR3 loop: CASSPGSGDRGSGANVLTF. The CDR3, as DNA: TGTGCCAGCAGCCCGGGGAGCGGAGACAGGGGATCTGGGGCCAACGTCCTGACTTTC.

This clone was recorded a few times. DNA for the CDR3: TGTGCCAGCAGCCCAAGGACTAGCGGGGGGGCCCCCGAGCAGTACTTC. It encodes CASSPRTSGGAPEQYF. The chain has TRBV7-6 and TRBJ2-7, with 15 bases fitting TRBD2. The germline V gene has CDR1 SGHVS and CDR2 FNYEAQ. The ends lost 5 bases at V and 6 bases at J; junction bases unmatched: 8. This CDR3 has 16 residues.

V is TRBV6-6 and J is TRBJ2-1; 9 nucleotides match TRBD1. Unmatched junction bases numbered 9, after V lost 2 bases and J lost 7 bases. The CDR3 has 16 residues. Germline CDR1 reads MNHNY; CDR2 reads SVGAGI (reference sequence). CDR3 nucleotides: TGTGCCAGCAGTTACGGGGGACAGGGTAGGAGGAATGAGCAGTTCTTC. Its protein is CASSYGGQGRRNEQFF.

The chain combines TRBV11-3 with TRBJ2-3, with TRBD2 as a possible D gene (6 bases). In germline, CDR1 is SGHNT, CDR2 YENEEA. This CDR3 has 15 residues. The V end lost 5 bases, the J end lost 2 bases, and 14 bases lay between the germline ends. The CDR3 region has the DNA TGTGCCAGCAGCCTCTCGGGACTCATCACAGATACGCAGTATTTT. This codes for CASSLSGLITDTQYF.

The V gene is TRBV12-5, the J gene TRBJ2-7, with D unclear. The ends were cut back, 1 base at V and 7 bases at J, with 11 bases in the middle. The CDR3 is 13 residues long. Germline CDR1 LGHNT, CDR2 FRNRAP. CDR3 region: CASGLGGVREQYF. The CDR3 bases are TGTGCTAGTGGTTTGGGAGGAGTGAGGGAGCAGTACTTC.

The chain uses TRBV5-4 and TRBJ1-2; D unresolved. CDR3 length equals 12 residues. Germline assignment: CDR1 SGHNT and CDR2 YYREEE (reference sequence). V was trimmed by 0 bases and J by 6 bases, leaving 6 bases between them. This CDR3 is CASSLVGNGYTF. CDR3 DNA: TGTGCCAGCAGCTTGGTTGGTAATGGCTACACCTTC. The full variable domain, with the rest looked up from reference TRBV5-4 and TRBJ1-2, is ETGVTQSPTHLIKTRGQQVTLRCSSQSGHNTVSWYQQALGQGPQFIFQYYREEENGRGNFPPRFSGLQFPNYSSELNVNALELDDSALYLCASSLVGNGYTFGSGTRLTVV.

This clone appeared a few times. V gene TRBV28 combines with J gene TRBJ1-4, with D unresolved. CDR3 length equals 12 residues. V was shortened by 2 bases and J by 6 bases, with 4 bases between the two germline ends. In germline, CDR1 is MDHEN, CDR2 SYDVKM. The CDR3 nucleotides read TGTGCCAGCAGTTTAGGGCATGAAAAACTGTTTTTT. It encodes CASSLGHEKLFF.

V is TRBV11-2 and J is TRBJ2-7, with D uncertain. Per germline, CDR1 SGHAT and CDR2 FQNNGV. This CDR3 has 12 amino acids. Trimming cost V 4 bases and J 0 bases, with 4 bases left between them. CDR3 nucleotides: TGTGCCAGCAGCTCCAGCTCCTACGAGCAGTACTTC. As protein: CASSSSSYEQYF.

The rearrangement uses TRBV19 and TRBJ1-5; TRBD1 matches 10 bases. V dropped 9 bases and J dropped 0; count of bases not matched to a gene: 11. Per germline, CDR1 LNHDA and CDR2 SQIVND (reference sequence). The length of the CDR3 is 17 residues. The CDR3 DNA reads TGTGCCAGCGACAGGGGGCTACCTTCCAGTAGCAATCAGCCCCAGCATTTT. This gives the protein CASDRGLPSSSNQPQHF.

The J gene is TRBJ1-4, the V gene TRBV19; D perhaps matches TRBD1 (5 bases). The germline V gene has CDR1 LNHDA and CDR2 SQIVND (reference sequence). This CDR3 is 13 amino acids long. V lost 7 bases, J lost 4 bases, and 10 bases lay in between. The DNA of the CDR3 is TGTGCCAGTACCCAGACAGTTAATGAAAAACTGTTTTTT. This encodes CASTQTVNEKLFF. The full variable domain, completed using reference TRBV19 and TRBJ1-4, is DGGITQSPKYLFRKEGQNVTLSCEQNLNHDAMYWYRQDPGQGLRLIYYSQIVNDFQKGDIAEGYSVSREKKESFPLTVTSAQKNPTAFYLCASTQTVNEKLFFGSGTQLSVL.

The chain links TRBV4-2 to TRBJ2-3; 15 bases align to TRBD2. The V gene end was trimmed by 7 bases and the J gene end by 4 bases; junction bases not matched to a gene: 6. The CDR3 covers 16 residues. In germline, CDR1 is LGHNA, CDR2 YNFKEQ. In DNA form, the CDR3 reads TGTGCCAGCACCCGGACTAGCGGGGGGGGGTCAGATACGCAGTATTTT. Residues: CASTRTSGGGSDTQYF.